The 12 T cell receptor beta chains below were found in one sample sequenced in a study of metastatic and nonmetastatic thyroid tumors. TCRdb re-called the PCR reads via MiXCR. The table lists 35,000 to 40,000 clones, about 27% of them singletons. Not a single patient had been given any form of treatment at any point before undergoing thyroid surgery. What was sequenced was blood. The receptors stem from a male donor with papillary thyroid cancer or a benign thyroid nodule (not recorded which). Some clones in this sample may be carry-over from other donors' samples.

This clone was detected a few times. The chain uses TRBV28 and TRBJ2-7; unclear D gene. V dropped 5 bases and J dropped 2 bases, with 10 bases sitting between them. The CDR3 runs 13 residues. The germline gives CDR1 MDHEN, CDR2 SYDVKM. The CDR3 loop reads CASSSDPTYEQYF. In DNA form, the CDR3 reads TGTGCCAGCAGTAGTGACCCCACCTACGAGCAGTACTTC.

This clone was counted ten times or more. This chain connects TRBV20-1 to TRBJ2-5; 12 nucleotides align to TRBD2. V shed 0 bases and J 2 bases; nucleotides not matched to a gene: 4. There are 16 residues in the CDR3. Germline assignment: CDR1 DFQATT and CDR2 SNEGSKA (reference sequence). In DNA, the CDR3 is TGCAGTGCTAGAGAGCCTAGCGGGAGGGCACAAGAGACCCAGTACTTC. This translates into CSAREPSGRAQETQYF.

The sample holds many counts of this clone. V is TRBV12-5 and J is TRBJ1-1; tentative D call: TRBD1 (5 bases). The V and J ends lost 0 bases and 5 bases respectively, with 10 bases between them. Germline values: CDR1 LGHNT, CDR2 FRNRAP. The CDR3 has 14 amino acids. The CDR3 DNA sequence: TGTGCTAGTGGTTTGGTCCCCGGGGGAACTGAAGCTTTCTTT. It translates to CASGLVPGGTEAFF. Based on the CDR3 plus reference TRBV12-5 and TRBJ1-1, the full variable domain is DARVTQTPRHKVTEMGQEVTMRCQPILGHNTVFWYRQTMMQGLELLAYFRNRAPLDDSGMPKDRFSAEMPDATLATLKIQPSEPRDSAVYFCASGLVPGGTEAFFGQGTRLTVV.

V and J are TRBV6-1 and TRBJ1-1; D not certain. V was shortened by 6 bases and J by 11 bases, with 16 bases between the two germline ends. Germline V gene data show CDR1 as MNHNS and CDR2 as SASEGT. CDR3 length equals 12 residues. CDR3 amino acids: CASRGDQFSAFF. The CDR3 coding sequence is TGTGCCAGCAGGGGTGACCAGTTTTCGGCTTTCTTT.

Ten or more counts support this clone. The chain has TRBV18 and TRBJ2-1; D is uncertain. V lost 3 bases to trimming and J lost 3 bases, with 12 bases between them. Per the germline V gene, CDR1 is KGHSH and CDR2 is LQKENI. This CDR3 is built from 15 residues. The CDR3 loop reads CASSPYLRGYNEQFF. DNA for the CDR3: TGTGCCAGCTCACCGTATCTTCGAGGCTACAATGAGCAGTTCTTC. The full variable domain, its missing parts supplied by reference TRBV18 and TRBJ2-1, is NAGVMQNPRHLVRRRGQEARLRCSPMKGHSHVYWYRQLPEEGLKFMVYLQKENIIDESGMPKERFSAEFPKEGPSILRIQQVVRGDSAAYFCASSPYLRGYNEQFFGPGTRLTVL.

The rearrangement uses TRBV5-1 and TRBJ2-1; 10 nucleotides line up with TRBD2. This CDR3 has 18 amino acids. The germline gives CDR1 SGHRS, CDR2 YFSETQ. V was pared by 2 bases and J by 0 bases, with 8 bases of the junction left unmatched. CDR3 sequence reads: CASSFSSGGVTSYNEQFF. The CDR3 DNA is TGCGCCAGCAGCTTTTCTAGCGGGGGTGTCACCTCCTACAATGAGCAGTTCTTC.

The chain recombines TRBV28 with TRBJ2-7; D is uncertain. Per germline, CDR1 MDHEN and CDR2 SYDVKM. The germline V and J ends were trimmed by 7 bases and 4 bases, with 23 bases remaining between them. There are 16 residues in the CDR3. The CDR3 here is CASIPPIMVELYEQYF. The CDR3 nucleotides read TGTGCCAGCATTCCCCCGATTATGGTGGAACTATACGAGCAGTACTTC.

This chain joins TRBV18 and TRBJ2-7; TRBD1 might be the D (6 bases). Looked up from germline, CDR1 is KGHSH and CDR2 is LQKENI. Trimming took 5 bases from V and 5 from J, leaving 22 bases between them. The CDR3 covers 16 residues. This chain's CDR3 is CASSTMAGAGVDEQYF. In DNA, the CDR3 is TGTGCCAGCTCAACTATGGCAGGGGCCGGAGTCGACGAGCAGTACTTC.

The chain carries TRBV7-2 and TRBJ1-1, with D possibly TRBD1 on 5 matching bases. Germline V gene data show CDR1 as SGHTA and CDR2 as FQGNSA. V was trimmed by 2 bases and J by 2 bases, leaving 12 bases between them. This CDR3 is 15 amino acids long. CDR3 sequence: CASSLPPRANTEAFF. The CDR3 nucleotides read TGTGCCAGCAGCTTACCCCCCAGGGCCAACACTGAAGCTTTCTTT. The full variable domain, completed using reference TRBV7-2 and TRBJ1-1, is GAGVSQSPSNKVTEKGKDVELRCDPISGHTALYWYRQSLGQGLEFLIYFQGNSAPDKSGLPSDRFSAERTGGSVSTLTIQRTQQEDSAVYLCASSLPPRANTEAFFGQGTRLTVV.

In this sample, this clone turned up many times. The V and J genes are TRBV5-4 and TRBJ2-5, with TRBD1 as a possible D gene (5 bases). Germline V gives CDR1 SGHNT, CDR2 YYREEE (reference sequence). The CDR3 consists of 15 residues. Trimming took 1 base from V and 5 from J, leaving 15 bases between them. This chain's CDR3 is CASSLSSGQMETQYF. The CDR3 nucleotides read TGTGCCAGCAGCTTGTCGTCAGGACAAATGGAGACCCAGTACTTC.

This clone has at least ten counts. The genes are TRBV9 and TRBJ2-7, with 7 positions matching TRBD1. V shed 4 bases and J 5 bases; nucleotides not matched to a gene: 12. Germline assignment: CDR1 SGDLS and CDR2 YYNGEE. The CDR3 totals 15 residues. CDR3 in DNA: TGTGCCAGCAGCACCACAGGGGACGGTGCCGACGAGCAGTACTTC. Translation gives CASSTTGDGADEQYF.

At least ten counts were recorded for this clone. J is TRBJ2-1 and V is TRBV7-6; D call uncertain. Germline V CDR1 and CDR2: SGHVS, FNYEAQ. V shed 5 bases and J shed 7 bases, with 9 bases lying between them. The CDR3 runs 12 residues. CDR3 region: CASSRPPNEQFF. The CDR3 nucleotides read TGTGCCAGCAGCCGACCCCCTAATGAGCAGTTCTTC.